Shown below are 31 T cell receptor beta chains from a single sample sequenced in a study of blood T cell repertoires in COVID-19. Assay used: immunoSEQ multiplex PCR; TCRdb lists only in-frame clones, some missing. Of 120,000 or so clones in the sample, around 90% were seen once. The sample consisted of peripheral blood. These receptors were collected from a man aged 50 or older with active COVID-19.

This sequence joins TRBV6-5 and TRBJ1-1, with D possibly being TRBD1 (6 bases). Germline CDR1 reads MNHEY; CDR2 reads SVGAGI. Trimming pared 8 bases from V and 1 base from J, leaving 11 bases between. CDR3 length: 13 amino acids. The CDR3 here is CASHRARNTEAFF. Here the CDR3 DNA reads TGTGCCAGCCACAGGGCTAGGAACACTGAAGCTTTCTTT.

The chain carries TRBV19 and TRBJ2-1, with TRBD2 identical over 7 bases. The CDR3 contains 15 residues. V lost 5 bases and J lost 9; bases outside the gene matches: 13. CDR1 and CDR2 from the germline V gene are LNHDA and SQIVND (reference sequence). The CDR3: CASSPAAAGAGEQFF. As DNA, the CDR3 is TGTGCCAGTAGTCCCGCGGCGGCGGGAGCGGGTGAGCAGTTCTTC.

The chain couples TRBV27 to TRBJ1-2, with unresolved D. Between the trimmed V and J ends, which lost 3 bases and 2 bases, there was a span of 16 bases. The CDR3 runs to 16 residues. The germline V gene encodes CDR1 MNHEY and CDR2 SMNVEV (reference sequence). In DNA form, the CDR3 reads TGTGCCAGCAGTTTCGATTCGGGCGGAGGGAACTATGGCTACACCTTC. Translation gives CASSFDSGGGNYGYTF.

The chain carries TRBV7-6 and TRBJ2-3; TRBD2 matches at 13 bases. Per the germline V gene, CDR1 is SGHVS and CDR2 is FNYEAQ. Trimming removed 6 bases from V and 11 bases from J; junction bases left unmatched: 17. CDR3 length: 17 amino acids. CDR3 amino acids: CASSQTSGGAQRYVQYF. Here the CDR3 DNA reads TGTGCCAGCAGTCAAACTAGCGGGGGGGCCCAGCGATACGTGCAGTATTTT.

Only one count was recorded for this clone. Other DNA sequences within the sample encode an identical CDR3. The V call is TRBV7-2, the J call TRBJ2-7; 10 bases are shared with TRBD2. CDR1 and CDR2 (germline): SGHTA, FQGNSA. This CDR3 spans 16 amino acids. V was pared by 1 base and J by 6 bases, with 9 bases of the junction left unmatched. The CDR3 loop is CASSLGLAGARGEQYF. The CDR3 DNA sequence: TGTGCCAGCAGCTTAGGGCTAGCGGGGGCCCGGGGCGAGCAGTACTTC.

The J gene is TRBJ2-6, the V gene TRBV27; 7 bases line up with TRBD1. The CDR3 runs 17 residues. In germline, CDR1 is MNHEY, CDR2 SMNVEV (reference sequence). J gave up 8 bases and V 2 bases, and 12 bases lay outside the gene matches. The CDR3 region is CASSLEGFQGEPNVLTF. The CDR3 DNA reads as TGTGCCAGCAGTTTAGAGGGCTTTCAGGGGGAACCCAACGTCCTGACTTTC. Using reference TRBV27 and TRBJ2-6 for the parts outside the CDR3, the full variable domain is EAQVTQNPRYLITVTGKKLTVTCSQNMNHEYMSWYRQDPGLGLRQIYYSMNVEVTDKGDVPEGYKVSRKEKRNFPLILESPSPNQTSLYFCASSLEGFQGEPNVLTFGAGSRLTVL.

The rearrangement joins TRBV18 to TRBJ1-5; 8 nucleotides line up with TRBD1. Per the germline V gene, CDR1 is KGHSH and CDR2 is LQKENI. The CDR3 has 15 amino acids. V gave up 2 bases and J gave up 8 bases; unmatched junction bases: 8. CDR3 DNA sequence: TGTGCCAGCTCACCAGAAGGACAGGGATTAAAGCCCCAGCATTTT. Amino acid sequence: CASSPEGQGLKPQHF.

The chain has TRBV3-1 (or the pseudogene TRBV3-2) and TRBJ2-1; TRBD2 aligns across 9 bases. Germline CDR1 reads LGHDT; CDR2 reads YNNKEL (reference sequence). Trimming at V came to 4 bases and at J to 4 bases, leaving 8 bases not matched to a gene. This CDR3 comprises 16 residues. DNA of the CDR3: TGTGCCAGCAGCCCGGCCGCGGGGGGGCCGTACAATGAGCAGTTCTTC. This translates into CASSPAAGGPYNEQFF.

This chain uses TRBV3-1 (or the pseudogene TRBV3-2) with TRBJ2-1, with 9 positions matching TRBD2. V lost 3 bases and J lost 9; bases outside the gene matches: 9. The germline V gene encodes CDR1 LGHDT and CDR2 YNNKEL (reference sequence). This CDR3 is built from 15 residues. The CDR3 reads CASSQWRGGFSEQFF. The CDR3 DNA follows: TGTGCCAGCAGCCAGTGGCGGGGGGGCTTTAGTGAGCAGTTCTTC.

The chain employs TRBV9 and TRBJ1-2, with unresolved D. CDR3 size: 13 residues. Germline V gene data show CDR1 as SGDLS and CDR2 as YYNGEE. Trimming removed 1 base from V and 7 bases from J, with 11 bases in between. The CDR3 sequence: CASSVMGGSGYTF. CDR3 DNA: TGTGCCAGCAGCGTAATGGGCGGGAGTGGCTACACCTTC.

The chain couples TRBV5-4 to TRBJ2-3; perhaps TRBD2 as D (5 bases). The germline V and J ends were trimmed by 4 bases and 0 bases, with 15 bases remaining between them. Germline CDR1 and CDR2: SGHNT and YYREEE (reference sequence). The CDR3 loop spans 16 amino acids. DNA for the CDR3: TGTGCCAGCAGCGCGCGAGGGCACTCTAGCACAGATACGCAGTATTTT. Translated: CASSARGHSSTDTQYF.

The rearrangement joins TRBV25-1 to TRBJ2-5; the D gene is possibly TRBD2 (5 bases). Between the trimmed V and J ends, which lost 5 bases and 4 bases, there was a span of 11 bases. CDR1 is MGHDK, CDR2 SYGVNS, per germline. The CDR3 totals 13 residues. CDR3 in DNA: TGTGCCAGCAGTAGGGCCGGAGGAGAGACCCAGTACTTC. As protein: CASSRAGGETQYF.

This clone was counted a single time. The rearrangement links TRBV27 to TRBJ2-2, with D perhaps matching TRBD2 (6 bases). Germline values: CDR1 MNHEY, CDR2 SMNVEV (reference sequence). The V gene lost 6 bases and the J gene lost 5 bases, with 13 bases spanning the gap. The CDR3 contains 14 residues. The CDR3 coding sequence is TGTGCCAGCAGCCTGGGGACTTTAACCGGGGAGCTGTTTTTT. Encoded protein: CASSLGTLTGELFF.

V usage is TRBV5-1 and J usage is TRBJ2-1, with 12 bases fitting TRBD2. J gave up 6 bases and V 6 bases, and 4 bases lay outside the gene matches. CDR1 is SGHRS, CDR2 YFSETQ, per germline. The CDR3 covers 14 residues. CDR3 region: CASKRLAGVNEQFF. DNA for the CDR3: TGCGCCAGCAAGCGACTAGCGGGGGTCAATGAGCAGTTCTTC.

This chain uses TRBV24-1 with TRBJ2-7, with D perhaps matching TRBD1 (5 bases). The germline V gene has CDR1 KGHDR and CDR2 SFDVKD. The germline V and J ends were trimmed by 6 bases and 6 bases, with 29 bases remaining between them. This CDR3 has 18 residues. CDR3 amino acids: CATSFVFFRQPTVCEQYV. Written as DNA, the CDR3 is TGTGCCACCAGTTTTGTTTTTTTCCGCCAGCCGACAGTATGCGAGCAGTACGTC.

V gene TRBV5-4 combines with J gene TRBJ2-5, with D possibly TRBD1 on 7 matching bases. In germline, CDR1 is SGHNT, CDR2 YYREEE (reference sequence). Trimming pared 4 bases from V and 5 bases from J, leaving 18 bases between. CDR3 length: 15 amino acids. The CDR3 reads CASSGSRGTLETQYF. In nucleotides, the CDR3 is TGTGCCAGCAGCGGATCCAGGGGGACTCTTGAGACCCAGTACTTC.

This chain connects TRBV28 to TRBJ2-3; D perhaps matches TRBD1 (6 bases). The ends were cut back, 5 bases at V and 1 base at J, with 13 bases in the middle. CDR1 MDHEN and CDR2 SYDVKM come from the germline V gene. The CDR3 has 15 amino acids. In DNA form, the CDR3 reads TGTGCCAGCAGTCCACGCGCAGGGGGCACAGATACGCAGTATTTT. Translating gives CASSPRAGGTDTQYF. Full variable domain (rest looked up from reference TRBV28 and TRBJ2-3): DVKVTQSSRYLVKRTGEKVFLECVQDMDHENMFWYRQDPGLGLRLIYFSYDVKMKEKGDIPEGYSVSREKKERFSLILESASTNQTSMYLCASSPRAGGTDTQYFGPGTRLTVL.

V and J are TRBV24-1 and TRBJ2-1, with D possibly TRBD1 on 5 matching bases. Trimming pared 3 bases from V and 6 bases from J, leaving 14 bases between. The CDR3 has 15 residues. In germline, CDR1 is KGHDR, CDR2 SFDVKD. CDR3 loop: CATSDPETVSNEQFF. The CDR3 nucleotides are TGTGCCACCAGTGATCCGGAGACAGTATCCAATGAGCAGTTCTTC.

The chain combines TRBV19 with TRBJ1-1, with TRBD1 matching over 7 bases. Germline V CDR1 and CDR2: LNHDA, SQIVND (reference sequence). J was trimmed by 10 bases and V by 3 bases; bases with no gene match: 11. The CDR3 totals 14 residues. The CDR3 DNA is TGTGCCAGTAGTATCAAGGGGGCCGCGACGGGAGCTTTCTTT. This gives the protein CASSIKGAATGAFF.

This chain uses TRBV27 with TRBJ2-3; D remains ambiguous. This CDR3 contains 17 residues. V lost 2 bases and J 0 bases, leaving 15 bases between the germline ends. Germline loops: CDR1 MNHEY, CDR2 SMNVEV (reference sequence). In DNA, the CDR3 is TGTGCCAGCAGTTTAGATACCTTGAGAGCTAGCACAGATACGCAGTATTTT. Its translation: CASSLDTLRASTDTQYF.

J is TRBJ2-2 and V is TRBV2; D gene uncertain. Germline V lookup: CDR1 SNHLY, CDR2 FYNNEI. The CDR3 sequence is 15 residues long. V dropped 4 bases and J dropped 0 bases, with 9 bases sitting between them. The CDR3 nucleotides are TGTGCCAGCAGTGCCGGGTCAGCGAACACCGGGGAGCTGTTTTTT. Encoded protein: CASSAGSANTGELFF.

This chain joins TRBV2 and TRBJ1-5; D possibly corresponds to TRBD1 (6 bases). The V gene's germline CDR1 is SNHLY and CDR2 FYNNEI. This CDR3 comprises 15 residues. V dropped 6 bases and J dropped 1 base, with 13 bases sitting between them. The CDR3 reads CASRGGGASNQPQHF. In nucleotides, the CDR3 is TGTGCCAGCAGGGGCGGGGGGGCAAGCAATCAGCCCCAGCATTTT. The variable domain in full, completed from reference TRBV2 and TRBJ1-5, reads EPEVTQTPSHQVTQMGQEVILRCVPISNHLYFYWYRQILGQKVEFLVSFYNNEISEKSEIFDDQFSVERPDGSNFTLKIRSTKLEDSAMYFCASRGGGASNQPQHFGDGTRLSIL.

This chain uses TRBV6-5 with TRBJ2-1; maybe TRBD1 (6 bases). CDR3 length: 15 amino acids. Trimming left V 6 bases short and J 3 bases short, with 15 bases between. The V gene's germline CDR1 is MNHEY and CDR2 SVGAGI. CDR3 in DNA: TGTGCCAGCAGCCGGACAGTCCTTCTCTACAATGAGCAGTTCTTC. This codes for CASSRTVLLYNEQFF.

The V gene is TRBV27, the J gene TRBJ1-6, with D possibly matching TRBD1 (5 bases). Trimming stripped 7 bases from V and 5 bases from J, with 18 bases between. Germline-derived CDR1 and CDR2 are MNHEY and SMNVEV (reference sequence). This CDR3 contains 16 residues. As DNA, the CDR3 is TGTGCCAGCACCCCTGGGGCACAGGTCCATAATTCACCCCTCCACTTT. Amino acids: CASTPGAQVHNSPLHF.

The V and J genes are TRBV5-1 and TRBJ1-4; the match to TRBD1 covers 10 bases. CDR1 is SGHRS and CDR2 is YFSETQ in the germline V gene. V gave up 4 bases and J gave up 8 bases; unmatched junction bases: 8. The CDR3 is 15 residues long. This CDR3 reads CASSPPGTGVEKLFF. For the CDR3, the DNA is TGCGCCAGCAGCCCACCTGGGACAGGGGTGGAAAAACTGTTTTTT.

The CDR3 sequence: CASSYGGRGNEQFF. CDR3 bases: TGTGCCAGCAGTTATGGCGGGAGGGGCAATGAGCAGTTCTTC. J is TRBJ2-1 and V is TRBV6-2 or TRBV6-3; 9 bases line up with TRBD2. CDR1 and CDR2 from the germline V gene are MNHEY and SVGEGT. Trimming removed 3 bases from V and 6 bases from J; junction bases left unmatched: 3. The CDR3 has 14 residues.

The gene calls are TRBV27 and TRBJ2-2; 7 nucleotides match TRBD1. Germline CDR1 MNHEY, CDR2 SMNVEV (reference sequence). This CDR3 has 15 residues. Trimming removed 4 bases from V and 5 bases from J; junction bases left unmatched: 7. This chain's CDR3 is CASSSRQGRTGELFF. DNA for the CDR3: TGTGCCAGCAGTTCTCGACAGGGACGGACCGGGGAGCTGTTTTTT.

The chain has TRBV10-3 and TRBJ2-3, with TRBD2 matching 7 bases. The V gene end was trimmed by 3 bases and the J gene end by 4 bases; junction bases not matched to a gene: 10. Germline assignment: CDR1 ENHRY and CDR2 SYGVKD. CDR3 length: 16 residues. The CDR3 region has the DNA TGTGCCATCAGTGATCATAGCGGGCCCCTCCCAGATACGCAGTATTTT. Residues: CAISDHSGPLPDTQYF.

The chain joins TRBV3-1 (or the pseudogene TRBV3-2) to TRBJ1-1; D possibly corresponds to TRBD1 (6 bases). Trimming shortened V by 4 bases and J by 7 bases, and 13 bases separated the two germline ends. This CDR3 has 13 amino acids. Germline lookup yields CDR1 LGHDT and CDR2 YNNKEL (reference sequence). CDR3 region: CASSLTGLVEAFF. CDR3 nucleotide sequence: TGTGCCAGCAGCCTGACAGGTTTGGTTGAAGCTTTCTTT.

V gene TRBV10-1 combines with J gene TRBJ2-3, with D possibly TRBD2 on 5 matching bases. V lost 0 bases to trimming and J lost 1 base, with 8 bases between them. This CDR3 is built from 15 residues. Per germline, CDR1 WNHNN and CDR2 SYGVQD (reference sequence). The CDR3 is CASSESSGRTDTQYF. The CDR3 region has the DNA TGCGCCAGCAGTGAGTCGAGCGGACGCACAGATACGCAGTATTTT.

The chain uses TRBV29-1 and TRBJ1-1; D may be TRBD1 (5 bases). The CDR3 totals 14 residues. V was pared by 4 bases and J by 1 base, with 13 bases between. Germline V gene data show CDR1 as SQVTM and CDR2 as ANQGSEA. The CDR3 is CSVVGSTGNTEAFF. The CDR3 bases are TGCAGCGTTGTCGGTTCCACAGGGAACACTGAAGCTTTCTTT.